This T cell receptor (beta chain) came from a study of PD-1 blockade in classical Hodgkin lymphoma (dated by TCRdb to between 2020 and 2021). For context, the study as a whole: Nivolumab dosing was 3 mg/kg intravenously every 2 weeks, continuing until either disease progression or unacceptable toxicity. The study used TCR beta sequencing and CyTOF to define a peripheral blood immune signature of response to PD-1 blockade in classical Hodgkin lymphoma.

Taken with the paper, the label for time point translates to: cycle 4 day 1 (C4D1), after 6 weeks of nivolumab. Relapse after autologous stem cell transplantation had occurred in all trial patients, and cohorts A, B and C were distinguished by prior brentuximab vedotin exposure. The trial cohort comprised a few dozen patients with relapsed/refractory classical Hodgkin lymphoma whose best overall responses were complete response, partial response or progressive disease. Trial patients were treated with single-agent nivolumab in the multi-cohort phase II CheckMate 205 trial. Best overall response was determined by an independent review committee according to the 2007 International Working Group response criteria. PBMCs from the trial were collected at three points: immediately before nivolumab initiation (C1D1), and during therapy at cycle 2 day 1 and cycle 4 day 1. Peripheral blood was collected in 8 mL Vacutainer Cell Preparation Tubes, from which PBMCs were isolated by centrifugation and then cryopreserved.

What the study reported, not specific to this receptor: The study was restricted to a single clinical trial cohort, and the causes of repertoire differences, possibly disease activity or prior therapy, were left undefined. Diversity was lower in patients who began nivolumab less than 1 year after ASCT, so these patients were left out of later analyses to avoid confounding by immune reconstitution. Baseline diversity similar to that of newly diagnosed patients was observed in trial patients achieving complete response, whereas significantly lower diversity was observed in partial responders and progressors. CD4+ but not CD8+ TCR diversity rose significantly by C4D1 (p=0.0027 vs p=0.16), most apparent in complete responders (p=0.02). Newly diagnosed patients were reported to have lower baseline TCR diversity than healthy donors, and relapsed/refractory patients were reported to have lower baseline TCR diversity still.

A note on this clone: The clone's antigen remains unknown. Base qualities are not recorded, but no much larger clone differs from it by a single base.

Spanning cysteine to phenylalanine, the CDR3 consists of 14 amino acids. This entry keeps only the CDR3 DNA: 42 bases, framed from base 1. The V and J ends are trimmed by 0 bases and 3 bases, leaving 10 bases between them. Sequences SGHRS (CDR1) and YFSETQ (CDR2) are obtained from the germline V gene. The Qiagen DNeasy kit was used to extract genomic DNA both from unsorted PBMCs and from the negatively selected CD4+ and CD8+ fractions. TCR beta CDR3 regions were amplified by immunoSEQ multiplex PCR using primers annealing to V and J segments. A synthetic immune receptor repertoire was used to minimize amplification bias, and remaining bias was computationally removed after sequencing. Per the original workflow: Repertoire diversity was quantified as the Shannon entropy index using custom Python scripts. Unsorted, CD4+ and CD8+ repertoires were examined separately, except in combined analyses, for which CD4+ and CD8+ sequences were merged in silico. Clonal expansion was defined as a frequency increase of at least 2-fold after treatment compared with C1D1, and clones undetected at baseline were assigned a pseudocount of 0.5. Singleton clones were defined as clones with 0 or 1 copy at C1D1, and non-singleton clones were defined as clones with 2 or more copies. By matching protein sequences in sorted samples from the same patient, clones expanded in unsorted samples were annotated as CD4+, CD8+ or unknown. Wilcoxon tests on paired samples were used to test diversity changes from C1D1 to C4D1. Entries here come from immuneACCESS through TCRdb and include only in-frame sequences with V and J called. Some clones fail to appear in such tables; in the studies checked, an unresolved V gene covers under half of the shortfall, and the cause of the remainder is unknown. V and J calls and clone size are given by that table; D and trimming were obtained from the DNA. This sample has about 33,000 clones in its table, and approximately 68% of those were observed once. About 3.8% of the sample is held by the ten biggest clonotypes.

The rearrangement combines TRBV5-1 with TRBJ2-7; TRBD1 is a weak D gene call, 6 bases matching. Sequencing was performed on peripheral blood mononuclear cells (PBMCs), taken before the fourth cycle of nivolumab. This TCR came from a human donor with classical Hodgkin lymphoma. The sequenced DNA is TGCGCCAGCAGCTTGGATTACAGGGTCTACGAGCAGTACTTC. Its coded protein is CASSLDYRVYEQYF.